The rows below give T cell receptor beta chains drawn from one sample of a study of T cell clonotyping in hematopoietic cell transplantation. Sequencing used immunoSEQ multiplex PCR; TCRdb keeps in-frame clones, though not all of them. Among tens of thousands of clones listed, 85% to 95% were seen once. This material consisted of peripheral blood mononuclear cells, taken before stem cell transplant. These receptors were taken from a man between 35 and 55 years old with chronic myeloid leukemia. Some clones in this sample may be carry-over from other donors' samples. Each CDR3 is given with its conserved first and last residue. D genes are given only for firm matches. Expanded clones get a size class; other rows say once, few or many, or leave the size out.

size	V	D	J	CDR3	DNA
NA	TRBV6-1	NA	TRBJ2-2	CASRYRNTGELFF	TGTGCCAGCAGGTACAGGAACACCGGGGAGCTGTTTTTT
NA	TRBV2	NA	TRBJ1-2	CASSESFSRSYGYTF	TGTGCCAGCAGTGAATCCTTCTCTAGATCCTATGGCTACACCTTC
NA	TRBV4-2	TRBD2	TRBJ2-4	CASSQEAGADSIQYF	TGTGCCAGCAGCCAAGAAGCGGGGGCGGATAGCATTCAGTACTTC
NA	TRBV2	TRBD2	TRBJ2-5	CARGTSGGPETQYF	TGTGCCCGAGGGACTAGCGGGGGGCCTGAGACCCAGTACTTC
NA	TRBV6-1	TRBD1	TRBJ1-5	CASTAGGRQPQHF	TGTGCCAGCACGGCAGGGGGCAGGCAGCCCCAGCATTTT
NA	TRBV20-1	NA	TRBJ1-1	CSARSTEAFF	TGCAGTGCCCGTAGCACTGAAGCTTTCTTT
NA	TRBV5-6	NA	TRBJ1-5	CASSFGQSYQPQHF	TGTGCCAGCAGCTTTGGACAGTCCTATCAGCCCCAGCATTTT
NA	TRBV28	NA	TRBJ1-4	CASSPFYGANEKLFF	TGTGCCAGCAGTCCCTTCTATGGGGCTAATGAAAAACTGTTTTTT
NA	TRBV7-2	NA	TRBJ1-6	CASSLAFNSPLHF	TGTGCCAGCAGCTTAGCCTTCAATTCACCCCTCCACTTT
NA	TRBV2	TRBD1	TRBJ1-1	CASSEQGDTEAFF	TGTGCCAGCAGTGAACAGGGGGACACTGAAGCTTTCTTT
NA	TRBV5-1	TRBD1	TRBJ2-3	CASSLKDRGIDTQYF	TGCGCCAGCAGCTTGAAGGACAGGGGGATAGATACGCAGTATTTT
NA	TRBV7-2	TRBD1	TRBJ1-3	CASSPDRGHGNTIYF	TGTGCCAGCAGCCCGGACAGGGGGCATGGAAACACCATATATTTT
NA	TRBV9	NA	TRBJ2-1	CASSVDPSAAGAANEQFF	TGTGCCAGCAGCGTAGATCCCTCTGCGGCAGGGGCGGCCAATGAGCAGTTCTTC
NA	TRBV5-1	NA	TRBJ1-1	CASSSELNTEAFF	TGCGCCAGCAGTTCGGAGTTGAACACTGAAGCTTTCTTT
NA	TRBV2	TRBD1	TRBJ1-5	CASSLQGARSNQPQHF	TGTGCCAGCAGCTTACAGGGGGCTAGGAGCAATCAGCCCCAGCATTTT
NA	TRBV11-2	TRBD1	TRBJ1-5	CASSLERDRPQHF	TGTGCCAGCAGCTTAGAGAGGGACAGGCCCCAGCATTTT
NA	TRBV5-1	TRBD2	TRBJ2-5	CASSLAGRGETQYF	TGCGCCAGCAGCTTAGCGGGGAGGGGAGAGACCCAGTACTTC
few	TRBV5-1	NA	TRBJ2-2	CASSLAAGLEAGELFF	TGCGCCAGCAGCTTGGCTGCAGGGTTGGAAGCCGGGGAGCTGTTTTTT
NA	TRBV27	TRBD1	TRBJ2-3	CASSWAAPSGTGGLDTQYF	TGTGCCAGCAGTTGGGCCGCGCCTTCCGGGACAGGGGGCTTAGATACGCAGTATTTT
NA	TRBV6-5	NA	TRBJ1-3	CASRTSGNTIYF	TGTGCCAGCAGAACCTCTGGAAACACCATATATTTT
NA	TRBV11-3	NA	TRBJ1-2	CASSLDGGRGYTF	TGTGCCAGCAGCTTAGATGGGGGGCGTGGCTACACCTTC
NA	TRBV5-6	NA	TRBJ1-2	CASSPARGYGYTF	TGTGCCAGCAGCCCCGCGAGGGGCTACGGCTACACCTTC
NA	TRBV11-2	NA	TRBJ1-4	CASSLNQGTGKLFF	TGTGCCAGCAGCTTAAACCAGGGGACGGGAAAACTGTTTTTT
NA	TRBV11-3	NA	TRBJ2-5	CASSPVAGETQYF	TGTGCCAGCAGCCCTGTGGCAGGGGAGACCCAGTACTTC
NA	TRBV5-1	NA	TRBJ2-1	CASSLVQGSNEQFF	TGCGCCAGCAGCTTGGTGCAGGGAAGTAATGAGCAGTTCTTC
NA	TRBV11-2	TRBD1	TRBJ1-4	CASSVGQGTNEKLFF	TGTGCCAGCAGCGTCGGACAGGGGACTAATGAAAAACTGTTTTTT
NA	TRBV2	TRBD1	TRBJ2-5	CASKNGGTGVRETQYF	TGTGCCAGCAAAAATGGGGGGACAGGGGTCCGGGAGACCCAGTACTTC
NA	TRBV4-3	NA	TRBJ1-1	CASSQDQEGDAEAFF	TGCGCCAGCAGCCAAGATCAGGAAGGGGACGCTGAAGCTTTCTTT
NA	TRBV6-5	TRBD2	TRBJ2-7	CASSYSGGGYEQYF	TGTGCCAGCAGTTACAGCGGGGGGGGATACGAGCAGTACTTC
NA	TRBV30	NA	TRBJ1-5	CAWRESGFFHSNQPQHF	TGTGCCTGGAGGGAGTCCGGGTTTTTTCATAGCAATCAGCCCCAGCATTTT
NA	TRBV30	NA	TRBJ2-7	CARRASSYEQYF	TGTGCAAGGAGGGCAAGCTCCTACGAGCAGTACTTC
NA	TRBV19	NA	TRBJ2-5	CASSIGQQETQYF	TGTGCCAGTAGTATAGGGCAGCAAGAGACCCAGTACTTC
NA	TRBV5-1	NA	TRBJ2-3	CASTPNPGTDTQYF	TGCGCCAGCACCCCCAACCCGGGCACAGATACGCAGTATTTT
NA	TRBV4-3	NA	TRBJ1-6	CASSQGGQNNSPLHF	TGCGCCAGCAGCCAAGGGGGGCAGAATAATTCACCCCTCCACTTT
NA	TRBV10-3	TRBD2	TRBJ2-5	CAISETSGGAETQYF	TGTGCCATCAGTGAAACTAGCGGGGGGGCAGAGACCCAGTACTTC
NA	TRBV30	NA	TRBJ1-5	CAWGRETTDQPQHF	TGTGCCTGGGGCCGGGAGACAACCGATCAGCCCCAGCATTTT
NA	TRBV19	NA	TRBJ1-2	CASSTRRVQTNYGYTF	TGTGCCAGTAGTACCCGACGGGTGCAGACTAACTATGGCTACACCTTC
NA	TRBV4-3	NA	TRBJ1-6	CASSQDVGYNSPLHF	TGCGCCAGCAGCCAAGATGTAGGGTACAATTCACCCCTCCACTTT
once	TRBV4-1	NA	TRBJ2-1	CASSYLIRNNEQFF	TGCGCCAGCAGCTATCTCATAAGGAATAATGAGCAGTTCTTC
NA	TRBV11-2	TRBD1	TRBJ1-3	CASSFSGTGGRNTIYF	TGTGCCAGCAGCTTCTCCGGGACAGGGGGGAGAAACACCATATATTTT
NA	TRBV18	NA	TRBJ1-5	CASSPPQGDHQPQHF	TGTGCCAGCTCACCACCTCAGGGAGATCATCAGCCCCAGCATTTT
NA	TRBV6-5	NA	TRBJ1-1	CASSSRGQTNTEAFF	TGTGCCAGCAGTTCTCGAGGGCAAACAAACACTGAAGCTTTCTTT
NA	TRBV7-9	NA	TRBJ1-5	CASSPTTSGPQHF	TGTGCCAGCAGTCCCACGACGTCGGGGCCCCAGCATTTT
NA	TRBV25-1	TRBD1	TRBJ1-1	CASSWTGRGTEAFF	TGTGCCAGCAGTTGGACAGGTCGGGGTACTGAAGCTTTCTTT
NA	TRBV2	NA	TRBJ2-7	CASSEQGQSDEQYF	TGTGCCAGCAGTGAACAGGGCCAGTCTGATGAGCAGTACTTC
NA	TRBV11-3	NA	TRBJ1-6	CASRSREGPNSPLHF	TGTGCCAGCAGGTCTCGTGAGGGTCCGAATTCACCCCTCCACTTT
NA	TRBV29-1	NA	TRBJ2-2	CSVESQGNTGELFF	TGCAGCGTTGAATCCCAGGGGAACACCGGGGAGCTGTTTTTT
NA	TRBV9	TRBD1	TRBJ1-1	CASSVTGTGTHDFEAFF	TGTGCCAGCAGCGTAACAGGGACAGGAACCCATGATTTTGAAGCTTTCTTT
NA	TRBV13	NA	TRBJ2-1	CASSLWSVNEQFF	TGTGCCAGCAGCTTATGGTCAGTCAATGAGCAGTTCTTC
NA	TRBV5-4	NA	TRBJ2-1	CASSLGPTGPSYNEQFF	TGTGCCAGCAGCTTGGGCCCGACAGGCCCTTCCTACAATGAGCAGTTCTTC
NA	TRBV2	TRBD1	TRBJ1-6	CASSDRGRNSPLHF	TGTGCCAGCAGTGACAGGGGGCGAAATTCACCCCTCCACTTT
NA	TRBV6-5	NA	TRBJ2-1	CASSPGGSSYNEQFF	TGTGCCAGCAGCCCCGGAGGGAGCTCCTACAATGAGCAGTTCTTC
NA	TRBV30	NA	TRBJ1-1	CAWSVGANTEAFF	TGTGCCTGGAGTGTAGGGGCGAACACTGAAGCTTTCTTT
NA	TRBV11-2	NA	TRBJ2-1	CASSRDARDSYNEQFF	TGTGCCAGCAGTCGCGATGCCCGCGACTCCTACAATGAGCAGTTCTTC
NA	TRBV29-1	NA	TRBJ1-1	CSVDSQGNTEAFF	TGCAGCGTTGATAGCCAGGGTAACACTGAAGCTTTCTTT
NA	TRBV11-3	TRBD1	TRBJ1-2	CASSRRGQVGEGYTF	TGTGCCAGCAGCCGCAGGGGGCAGGTCGGAGAGGGCTACACCTTC
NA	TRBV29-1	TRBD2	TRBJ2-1	CSVGGISGGEQFF	TGCAGCGTTGGGGGGATAAGCGGGGGTGAGCAGTTCTTC